This TCR beta chain was captured by sequencing in a study of neurological immune-mediated disorders. General observations from the study: None of the CDR3 amino acid sequences of expanded clones recurred across subjects, suggesting private repertoires in all groups. Association of the multiple sclerosis repertoire cluster with clinical or MRI features was not observed for any feature.

CDR3 length equals 13 residues. The V and J ends lost 3 bases and 3 bases respectively, with 8 bases between them. This clonotype was observed many times. Its specificity is unknown. It was from 2 million PBMCs stored at -80 C that the unsorted libraries were obtained. cDNA synthesis was performed by 5'RACE with 10-nucleotide random UMIs. TCRdb processed the 5' RACE reads anew with MiXCR; each CDR3 protein has one entry. This sample yields fewer than 85,000 distinct CDR3 sequences, of which 4.5% to 6.5% are seen a single time; 2% to 2.5% belongs to the top ten. J is TRBJ1-1 and V is TRBV12-3 or TRBV12-4; the D is unclear. The sequenced sample consisted of PBMCs. The TCR originated in a woman aged 25 to 39 with multiple sclerosis. The CDR3 nucleotides read TGTGCCAGCAGTTTTGGGCCTTACACTGAAGCTTTCTTT. It yields the protein CASSFGPYTEAFF.